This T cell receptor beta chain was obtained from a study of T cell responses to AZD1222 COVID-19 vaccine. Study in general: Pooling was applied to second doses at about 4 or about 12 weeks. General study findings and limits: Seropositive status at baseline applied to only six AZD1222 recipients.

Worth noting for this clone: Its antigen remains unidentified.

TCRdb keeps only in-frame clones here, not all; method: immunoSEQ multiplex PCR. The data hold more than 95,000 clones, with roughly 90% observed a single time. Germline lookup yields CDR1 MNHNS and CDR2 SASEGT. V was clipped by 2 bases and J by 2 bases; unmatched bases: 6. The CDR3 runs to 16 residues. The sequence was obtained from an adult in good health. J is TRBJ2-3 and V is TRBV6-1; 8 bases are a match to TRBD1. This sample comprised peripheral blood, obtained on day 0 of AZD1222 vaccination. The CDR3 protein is CASSEPGDRNTDTQYF. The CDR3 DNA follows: TGTGCCAGCAGTGAACCCGGGGACAGGAACACAGATACGCAGTATTTT.